Below, 29 T cell receptor beta chains from the same sample are listed, as sequenced in a study of blood T cell repertoires in COVID-19. Repertoires were generated with immunoSEQ multiplex PCR, while TCRdb's copy carries only in-frame clones and drops some. The sample has more than 200,000 clones; under 90% are singletons. The sample consisted of peripheral blood. These receptors all come from a man between 60 and 75 years old with acute or convalescent COVID-19.

This clone was picked up one time. The chain carries TRBV28 and TRBJ1-4, with 8 bases lining up with TRBD1. V shed 2 bases and J 9 bases; nucleotides not matched to a gene: 8. Germline V gene sequence: CDR1 MDHEN, CDR2 SYDVKM. The CDR3 consists of 15 residues. This chain's CDR3 is CASSLVQGEGKKLFF. CDR3 sequence (DNA): TGTGCCAGCAGTTTAGTACAGGGGGAGGGGAAAAAACTGTTTTTT.

This clone appeared a single time. CDR3 loop: CSAPGDYGYTF. The CDR3 DNA reads TGCAGTGCTCCAGGGGACTATGGCTACACCTTC. The chain links TRBV20-1 to TRBJ1-2; the D gene is possibly TRBD1 (6 bases). The germline V gene has CDR1 DFQATT and CDR2 SNEGSKA (reference sequence). There are 11 residues in the CDR3. V was cut by 5 bases and J by 3 bases, with 7 bases left in between.

This chain links TRBV28 with TRBJ2-5, with a weak D call TRBD2 (6 bases). CDR1 MDHEN and CDR2 SYDVKM come from the germline V gene. There are 15 residues in the CDR3. Trimming left V 4 bases short and J 1 base short, with 13 bases between. CDR3 sequence reads: CASSSLGAGQETQYF. In nucleotides, the CDR3 is TGTGCCAGCAGTTCCCTGGGAGCGGGCCAAGAGACCCAGTACTTC.

This chain uses TRBV5-8 with TRBJ2-2; D is perhaps TRBD1 (6 bases). The germline V and J ends were trimmed by 3 bases and 5 bases, with 8 bases remaining between them. Germline CDR1 reads SGHTS; CDR2 reads YDEGEE. The CDR3 covers 13 residues. DNA of the CDR3: TGTGCCAGCAGCTACAGGGTTACCGGGGAGCTGTTTTTT. Its protein is CASSYRVTGELFF.

The chain carries TRBV9 and TRBJ1-3; perhaps TRBD1 as D (5 bases). This CDR3 is built from 16 residues. Germline-derived CDR1 and CDR2 are SGDLS and YYNGEE. Deletions cut 0 bases from V and 0 bases from J, with 10 bases between. CDR3 amino acids: CASSVGLQGSGNTIYF. The CDR3 nucleotides read TGTGCCAGCAGCGTAGGATTGCAGGGCTCTGGAAACACCATATATTTT. Full variable domain (outside the CDR3, taken from reference TRBV9 and TRBJ1-3): DSGVTQTPKHLITATGQRVTLRCSPRSGDLSVYWYQQSLDQGLQFLIQYYNGEERAKGNILERFSAQQFPDLHSELNLSSLELGDSALYFCASSVGLQGSGNTIYFGEGSWLTVV.

The chain has TRBV27 and TRBJ2-2; D is possibly TRBD1 (5 bases). V lost 3 bases and J 6 bases, leaving 14 bases between the germline ends. The length of the CDR3 is 15 residues. From germline, CDR1 is MNHEY and CDR2 SMNVEV (reference sequence). For the CDR3, the DNA is TGTGCCAGCAGTTTCTTGGCAGGGCGGTCCGGGGAGCTGTTTTTT. Its translation is CASSFLAGRSGELFF.

The chain joins TRBV5-1 to TRBJ1-3, with unresolved D. Germline V CDR1 and CDR2: SGHRS, YFSETQ. V was clipped by 3 bases and J by 4 bases, with 5 bases between them. This CDR3 contains 12 residues. The CDR3 here is CASSSEGNTIYF. CDR3 DNA sequence: TGCGCCAGCAGCTCCGAGGGAAACACCATATATTTT.

V usage is TRBV29-1 and J usage is TRBJ2-7; maybe TRBD2 (6 bases). Deletions cut 3 bases from V and 3 bases from J, with 9 bases between. The CDR3 has 12 residues. Germline V gene lookup returns CDR1 SQVTM and CDR2 ANQGSEA. DNA for the CDR3: TGCAGCGTTGAGGTGGGGGGCTACGAGCAGTACTTC. Translating gives CSVEVGGYEQYF.

This clone showed up just once. This chain links TRBV28 with TRBJ1-5, with 7 bases that match TRBD1. Germline V CDR1 and CDR2: MDHEN, SYDVKM. Germline trimming cut 7 bases from V and 9 bases from J; bases unmatched to any gene: 12. The CDR3 spans 14 residues. The chain's CDR3 is CASILQGSGWPQHF. As DNA, the CDR3 is TGTGCCAGCATCCTACAGGGGTCGGGATGGCCCCAGCATTTT.

V and J are TRBV6-1 and TRBJ2-1, with D possibly being TRBD1 (6 bases). Germline V gene sequence: CDR1 MNHNS, CDR2 SASEGT. With 3 bases removed from V and 7 bases from J, the gap between germline ends came to 16 bases. The CDR3 contains 15 residues. The CDR3 here is CASSDMTGTINEQFF. CDR3 DNA sequence: TGTGCCAGCAGTGACATGACAGGCACAATTAATGAGCAGTTCTTC.

The rearrangement links TRBV2 to TRBJ2-7, with 7 bases lining up with TRBD2. This CDR3 has 14 residues. Germline V gives CDR1 SNHLY, CDR2 FYNNEI. Trimming at V came to 6 bases and at J to 6 bases, leaving 11 bases not matched to a gene. CDR3 nucleotide sequence: TGTGCCAGCAGCTCACAAGGGAGGGTCTCCGAGCAGTACTTC. Protein: CASSSQGRVSEQYF. The entire variable domain, with the rest obtained from reference TRBV2 and TRBJ2-7, is as follows: EPEVTQTPSHQVTQMGQEVILRCVPISNHLYFYWYRQILGQKVEFLVSFYNNEISEKSEIFDDQFSVERPDGSNFTLKIRSTKLEDSAMYFCASSSQGRVSEQYFGPGTRLTVT.

The chain employs TRBV28 and TRBJ1-4, with unresolved D. CDR3 length equals 18 residues. Germline V gene data show CDR1 as MDHEN and CDR2 as SYDVKM. Trimming stripped 1 base from V and 5 bases from J, with 20 bases between. CDR3 coding DNA: TGTGCCAGCAGTTTATCGGGGAGTAGGCCCCCCAAAAATGAAAAACTGTTTTTT. Translated: CASSLSGSRPPKNEKLFF.

This chain uses TRBV6-4 with TRBJ2-1; D gene ambiguous. The CDR3 is 13 residues long. Germline CDR1 and CDR2: MRHNA and SNTAGT. The V end lost 5 bases, the J end lost 5 bases, and 10 bases lay between the germline ends. Written as DNA, the CDR3 is TGTGCCAGCAGTACCACAGCTAACAATGAGCAGTTCTTC. Its translation is CASSTTANNEQFF.

This clone was counted only a few times. This chain connects TRBV24-1 to TRBJ2-1; D perhaps matches TRBD2 (7 bases). CDR1 and CDR2 (germline): KGHDR, SFDVKD. Trimming removed 4 bases from V and 0 bases from J, with 24 bases in between. CDR3 length equals 20 residues. The CDR3 nucleotides are TGTGCCACCAGTGACCCCAGGGGAGGGCGCGGGGGAAGCTCCTACAATGAGCAGTTCTTC. Amino acids: CATSDPRGGRGGSSYNEQFF.

V and J are TRBV10-3 and TRBJ1-2; 8 nucleotides match TRBD1. V lost 3 bases and J lost 5; bases outside the gene matches: 5. Germline V CDR1 and CDR2: ENHRY, SYGVKD. The CDR3 has 14 residues. The CDR3, as DNA: TGTGCCATCAGTGAAGGGACAGGCCGATATGGCTACACCTTC. This sequence encodes CAISEGTGRYGYTF.

The rearrangement joins TRBV30 to TRBJ2-3, with D possibly being TRBD2 (6 bases). In germline, CDR1 is GTSNPN, CDR2 SVGIG (reference sequence). This CDR3 has 13 residues. V lost 3 bases to trimming and J lost 7 bases, with 14 bases between them. The CDR3 is CAWRVGGVYTQYF. The DNA of the CDR3 is TGTGCCTGGAGGGTCGGGGGAGTCTATACGCAGTATTTT.

The chain links TRBV29-1 to TRBJ1-1, with TRBD1 identical over 9 bases. Germline trimming cut 3 bases from V and 5 bases from J; bases unmatched to any gene: 16. Germline V gene lookup returns CDR1 SQVTM and CDR2 ANQGSEA. This CDR3 region has 17 residues. The CDR3 loop is CSVDGRGTGSFGTEAFF. Written as DNA, the CDR3 is TGCAGCGTTGACGGGCGTGGGACAGGGAGCTTCGGGACTGAAGCTTTCTTT.

This clone showed up just once. The chain employs TRBV5-6 and TRBJ1-2, with D maybe TRBD1 (5 bases). Germline assignment: CDR1 SGHDT and CDR2 YYEEEE. Trimming pared 3 bases from V and 3 bases from J, leaving 12 bases between. The CDR3 length is 14 residues. The CDR3 loop reads CASSSWGVDYGYTF. The CDR3 bases are TGTGCCAGCAGCTCGTGGGGGGTGGACTATGGCTACACCTTC.

The chain links TRBV28 to TRBJ1-4; D remains ambiguous. The germline V gene encodes CDR1 MDHEN and CDR2 SYDVKM. The CDR3 has 12 amino acids. Deletions cut 6 bases from V and 5 bases from J, with 7 bases between. The CDR3 spells CASSLTNEKLFF. As DNA, the CDR3 is TGTGCCAGCAGCCTGACAAATGAAAAACTGTTTTTT.

The chain combines TRBV30 with TRBJ2-7, with D possibly being TRBD1 (6 bases). The CDR3 extends over 12 amino acids. The V gene's germline CDR1 is GTSNPN and CDR2 SVGIG (reference sequence). V lost 4 bases to trimming and J lost 2 bases, with 9 bases between them. CDR3 bases: TGTGCCTGGACAAGGACAGCCTACGAGCAGTACTTC. Its protein product is CAWTRTAYEQYF.

The chain uses TRBV18 and TRBJ1-5; perhaps TRBD1 as D (5 bases). CDR1 and CDR2 from the germline V gene are KGHSH and LQKENI. The CDR3 spans 14 residues. Deletions cut 3 bases from V and 5 bases from J, with 11 bases between. As DNA, the CDR3 is TGTGCCAGCTCACCGAACACAGGTTATCAGCCCCAGCATTTT. Protein product: CASSPNTGYQPQHF. Based on the CDR3 plus reference TRBV18 and TRBJ1-5, the full variable domain is NAGVMQNPRHLVRRRGQEARLRCSPMKGHSHVYWYRQLPEEGLKFMVYLQKENIIDESGMPKERFSAEFPKEGPSILRIQQVVRGDSAAYFCASSPNTGYQPQHFGDGTRLSIL.

This clone is categorized as medium-sized. The chain links TRBV7-9 to TRBJ1-4; D is perhaps TRBD1 (5 bases). CDR3 size: 14 residues. The V gene lost 5 bases and the J gene lost 4 bases, with 11 bases spanning the gap. Germline V lookup: CDR1 SEHNR, CDR2 FQNEAQ (reference sequence). The CDR3 sequence is CASSQGHVNEKLFF. DNA of the CDR3: TGTGCCAGCAGCCAGGGTCACGTTAATGAAAAACTGTTTTTT.

As for this clone: Other DNA sequences in this specimen translate into the identical CDR3. J is TRBJ2-6 and V is TRBV19, with D maybe TRBD2 (5 bases). The germline gives CDR1 LNHDA, CDR2 SQIVND (reference sequence). The germline V and J ends were trimmed by 3 bases and 0 bases, with 6 bases remaining between them. This CDR3 region has 15 residues. The CDR3 nucleotides read TGTGCCAGTAGTATTGGGAGCTCTGGGGCCAACGTCCTGACTTTC. Translation: CASSIGSSGANVLTF.

This clone occurred once. CDR3 DNA: TGCAGTGCCCCAGAGGGACAAGAGTTCTTC. Protein product: CSAPEGQEFF. The V and J genes are TRBV20-1 and TRBJ2-1; a weak D match, TRBD1 (6 bases). Germline lookup yields CDR1 DFQATT and CDR2 SNEGSKA (reference sequence). V gave up 6 bases and J gave up 14 bases, with 14 bases separating them. The CDR3 length is 10 residues.

This clone was recorded only once. This chain links TRBV4-3 with TRBJ2-3; TRBD2 aligns across 13 bases. This CDR3 comprises 19 residues. Germline trimming cut 4 bases from V and 6 bases from J; bases unmatched to any gene: 16. Germline assignment: CDR1 LGHNA and CDR2 YSLEER. CDR3 protein: CASSPAGRTGLAGWDTQYF. In DNA, the CDR3 is TGCGCCAGCAGCCCCGCGGGCAGGACGGGACTAGCGGGGTGGGATACGCAGTATTTT.

This chain joins TRBV18 and TRBJ1-4, with D perhaps matching TRBD1 (6 bases). V was pared by 4 bases and J by 4 bases, with 7 bases between. The CDR3 length is 13 residues. CDR1 and CDR2 from the germline V gene are KGHSH and LQKENI. The CDR3: CASSRDNNEKLFF. The CDR3 DNA sequence: TGTGCCAGCTCACGGGACAATAATGAAAAACTGTTTTTT.

The V call is TRBV5-1, the J call TRBJ2-7; TRBD2 agrees at 15 bases. CDR3 length equals 16 residues. J was trimmed by 5 bases and V by 0 bases; bases with no gene match: 3. From germline, CDR1 is SGHRS and CDR2 YFSETQ. The CDR3 sequence: CASSLGTSGRANEQYF. The CDR3 DNA follows: TGCGCCAGCAGCTTGGGGACTAGCGGGAGGGCCAACGAGCAGTACTTC. The full variable domain, in which reference TRBV5-1 and TRBJ2-7 provide the parts outside the CDR3, is KAGVTQTPRYLIKTRGQQVTLSCSPISGHRSVSWYQQTPGQGLQFLFEYFSETQRNKGNFPGRFSGRQFSNSRSEMNVSTLELGDSALYLCASSLGTSGRANEQYFGPGTRLTVT.

The chain employs TRBV6-2 or TRBV6-3 and TRBJ1-5, with 7 positions matching TRBD1. Germline CDR1 MNHEY, CDR2 SVGEGT. After removal of 5 bases from V and 6 bases from J, the junction contained 10 bases not matched to a gene. This CDR3 is built from 15 residues. The CDR3 reads CASSPPQGRRQPQHF. The CDR3 DNA reads TGTGCCAGCAGTCCCCCACAGGGGCGACGTCAGCCCCAGCATTTT.

The chain uses TRBV6-2 or TRBV6-3 and TRBJ1-2; 11 bases fit TRBD1. The germline V gene encodes CDR1 MNHEY and CDR2 SVGEGT. The trim removed 2 bases at V and 4 bases at J, leaving 3 bases unmatched. The CDR3 is 15 amino acids. The CDR3 protein is CASSYAGQGVYGYTF. The CDR3 DNA sequence: TGTGCCAGCAGTTACGCGGGACAGGGGGTCTATGGCTACACCTTC.